These 10 T cell receptor beta chains were sequenced from one sample in a study of radiation and T cells in renal cell carcinoma. Sequencing used immunoSEQ multiplex PCR; TCRdb keeps in-frame clones, though not all of them. The sample has some 30,000 clones; more than 65% are singletons. The sample's time point: blood 4 weeks post-SBRT, at nephrectomy. Treatment: 15 Gy SBRT to primary tumor, nephrectomy 4 weeks later. The material sequenced was blood, taken from a patient whose treatment included radiotherapy and nephrectomy. These receptors all stem from a man aged 60 to 69 with renal cell carcinoma.

The rearrangement uses TRBV11-2 and TRBJ2-1; TRBD2 matches 7 bases. This CDR3 is built from 18 residues. Looked up from germline, CDR1 is SGHAT and CDR2 is FQNNGV. V lost 4 bases to trimming and J lost 5 bases; unmatched junction nucleotides: 17. The DNA for the CDR3 is TGTGCCAGCAGCTCCAGTGGGGACTACACACAGGCCCACAATGAGCAGTTCTTC. Its translation is CASSSSGDYTQAHNEQFF.

V gene TRBV11-2 combines with J gene TRBJ1-1; unclear D gene. The ends were cut back, 5 bases at V and 0 bases at J, with 10 bases in the middle. The length of the CDR3 is 14 residues. Germline CDR1 reads SGHAT; CDR2 reads FQNNGV. The CDR3 DNA follows: TGTGCCAGCAGCCAGGCGTCGGTGAACACTGAAGCTTTCTTT. Its protein product is CASSQASVNTEAFF.

V usage is TRBV6-6 and J usage is TRBJ1-3, with unresolved D. CDR1 is MNHNY, CDR2 SVGAGI, per germline (reference sequence). Trimming shortened V by 2 bases and J by 0 bases, and 2 bases separated the two germline ends. This CDR3 region has 13 residues. This CDR3 is CASSYDSGNTIYF. Written as DNA, the CDR3 is TGTGCCAGCAGTTACGACTCTGGAAACACCATATATTTT.

This clone was counted once. The chain is built from TRBV29-1 and TRBJ2-5, with 7 bases that match TRBD1. The CDR3 sequence is 13 residues long. CDR1 SQVTM and CDR2 ANQGSEA come from the germline V gene. The V segment lost 7 bases and the J segment 5 bases; nucleotides outside the gene matches: 10. The CDR3 bases are TGCAGCGCGCGACAGGGTTCATGGGAGACCCAGTACTTC. It yields the protein CSARQGSWETQYF.

This rearrangement joins TRBV2 to TRBJ1-5; D perhaps matches TRBD1 (5 bases). The CDR3 contains 12 residues. The germline V gene encodes CDR1 SNHLY and CDR2 FYNNEI. The germline V and J ends were trimmed by 11 bases and 9 bases, with 17 bases remaining between them. The CDR3 reads CALRGERGPQHF. The DNA for the CDR3 is TGTGCCTTACGGGGCGAACGGGGGCCCCAGCATTTT. The entire variable domain, with the rest obtained from reference TRBV2 and TRBJ1-5, is as follows: EPEVTQTPSHQVTQMGQEVILRCVPISNHLYFYWYRQILGQKVEFLVSFYNNEISEKSEIFDDQFSVERPDGSNFTLKIRSTKLEDSAMYFCALRGERGPQHFGDGTRLSIL.

The rearrangement links TRBV30 to TRBJ2-2; 8 bases are a match to TRBD1. The CDR3 contains 14 residues. Unmatched junction bases numbered 4, after V lost 3 bases and J lost 4 bases. Germline V gives CDR1 GTSNPN, CDR2 SVGIG (reference sequence). The CDR3 bases are TGTGCCTGGAGAGGCCAGGGGGCCACCGGGGAGCTGTTTTTT. It codes for CAWRGQGATGELFF.

The chain is built from TRBV7-2 and TRBJ2-7, with D perhaps matching TRBD1 or TRBD2 (5 bases each). The CDR3 sequence is 15 residues long. Germline CDR1 and CDR2: SGHTA and FQGNSA. Trimming removed 2 bases at V and 4 bases at J, with 15 bases between. The CDR3 coding sequence is TGTGCCAGCAGCTTAACCGGGACGCTCGATTACGAGCAGTACTTC. This sequence encodes CASSLTGTLDYEQYF. Together with reference TRBV7-2 and TRBJ2-7, the CDR3 gives the full variable domain: GAGVSQSPSNKVTEKGKDVELRCDPISGHTALYWYRQSLGQGLEFLIYFQGNSAPDKSGLPSDRFSAERTGGSVSTLTIQRTQQEDSAVYLCASSLTGTLDYEQYFGPGTRLTVT.

This clone was seen just once. The chain employs TRBV7-9 and TRBJ2-3, with TRBD2 matching 9 bases. The V segment lost 4 bases and the J segment 4 bases; nucleotides outside the gene matches: 9. Per the germline V gene, CDR1 is SEHNR and CDR2 is FQNEAQ (reference sequence). The length of the CDR3 is 16 residues. The CDR3 sequence: CASSSGRAGGSDTQYF. CDR3 coding DNA: TGTGCCAGCAGCTCCGGACGAGCGGGAGGCTCAGATACGCAGTATTTT.

This chain connects TRBV10-2 to TRBJ2-5, with D unresolved. The assigned J gene may be wrong: the sequence end matches TRBJ2-7 better. This CDR3 region has 10 residues. Germline CDR1 is WSHSY and CDR2 is SAAADI. CDR3 loop: CASGAYEQYF. The CDR3 DNA reads as TGCGCCAGCGGAGCCTACGAGCAGTACTTC.

V usage is TRBV9 and J usage is TRBJ2-1, with 7 bases lining up with TRBD2. V lost 0 bases, J lost 6 bases, and 12 bases stayed unmatched. This CDR3 contains 17 residues. The germline V gene has CDR1 SGDLS and CDR2 YYNGEE. CDR3 amino acids: CASSVVGRWEGANEQFF. The CDR3 nucleotides read TGTGCCAGCAGCGTAGTGGGTCGTTGGGAGGGAGCCAATGAGCAGTTCTTC.